The rows below give T cell receptor beta chains drawn from one sample of a study of blood T cells in healthy people across ages. TCRdb itself ran the 5' RACE reads through MiXCR, one entry per CDR3 protein. The repertoire holds some 1.4 million distinct CDR3 sequences, with roughly 40% as singletons. What was sequenced was blood. These receptors all stem from a woman aged 18 to 35 in good health. Each CDR3 is given with its conserved first and last residue. A D gene is named only where the DNA matches it firmly. A row's size may be missing; if present it is once, few, many or a size class.

CDR3aa: CASSSQGSGYTF; CDR3nt: TGTGCCAGCAGTTCGCAGGGGAGCGGCTACACCTTC; v_gene: TRBV6-5; abundance: few; j_gene: TRBJ1-2; d_gene: NA
CDR3aa: CSALLGVNTEAFF; CDR3nt: TGCAGTGCCCTCCTCGGGGTCAACACTGAAGCTTTCTTT; v_gene: TRBV20-1; abundance: NA; j_gene: TRBJ1-1; d_gene: NA
CDR3aa: CSARGDREGEQYF; CDR3nt: TGCAGTGCTAGGGGGGACAGGGAGGGCGAGCAGTACTTC; v_gene: TRBV20-1; abundance: NA; j_gene: TRBJ2-7; d_gene: TRBD1
CDR3aa: CASSVSSWSGEQYF; CDR3nt: TGTGCCAGCAGCGTATCGTCATGGTCGGGGGAGCAGTACTTC; v_gene: TRBV9; abundance: few; j_gene: TRBJ2-7; d_gene: NA
CDR3aa: CASSRYRNGDTEAFF; CDR3nt: TGTGCCAGCAGCAGGTACAGGAATGGGGACACTGAAGCTTTCTTT; v_gene: TRBV7-8; abundance: NA; j_gene: TRBJ1-1; d_gene: NA
CDR3aa: CASSFGTSGSRGETQYF; CDR3nt: TGTGCCAGCAGCTTCGGGACTAGCGGGAGCCGGGGGGAGACCCAGTACTTC; v_gene: TRBV7-9; abundance: NA; j_gene: TRBJ2-5; d_gene: TRBD2
CDR3aa: CASSPPGSGLYNEQYF; CDR3nt: TGTGCCAGCAGCCCGCCGGGTAGCGGGTTATACAATGAGCAGTACTTC; v_gene: TRBV7-2; abundance: NA; j_gene: TRBJ2-7; d_gene: TRBD2
CDR3aa: CASSQGDRVAYNEQFF; CDR3nt: TGTGCCAGCAGTCAGGGAGACAGGGTGGCCTACAATGAGCAGTTCTTC; v_gene: TRBV6-4; abundance: NA; j_gene: TRBJ2-1; d_gene: TRBD1
CDR3aa: CASSSFDEQYF; CDR3nt: TGCGCCAGCAGCTCCTTCGACGAGCAGTACTTC; v_gene: TRBV5-1; abundance: many; j_gene: TRBJ2-7; d_gene: NA
CDR3aa: CASSLGGPGTGELFF; CDR3nt: TGTGCCAGCAGCTTGGGGGGCCCGGGAACCGGGGAGCTGTTTTTT; v_gene: TRBV5-6; abundance: NA; j_gene: TRBJ2-2; d_gene: NA
CDR3aa: CAWSEQGGHYEQYF; CDR3nt: TGTGCCTGGAGTGAACAGGGAGGGCACTACGAGCAGTACTTC; v_gene: TRBV30; abundance: NA; j_gene: TRBJ2-7; d_gene: NA
CDR3aa: CATSDPRTGDNYGYTF; CDR3nt: TGTGCCACCAGTGACCCGAGGACAGGGGATAACTATGGCTACACCTTC; v_gene: TRBV24-1; abundance: NA; j_gene: TRBJ1-2; d_gene: TRBD1
CDR3aa: CSAPGLAVADTQYF; CDR3nt: TGCAGTGCTCCGGGACTAGCGGTTGCAGATACGCAGTATTTT; v_gene: TRBV20-1; abundance: few; j_gene: TRBJ2-3; d_gene: TRBD2
CDR3aa: CASSAGLAGPDTQYF; CDR3nt: TGTGCCAGCAGCGCCGGACTAGCCGGTCCAGATACGCAGTATTTT; v_gene: TRBV5-4; abundance: NA; j_gene: TRBJ2-3; d_gene: TRBD2
CDR3aa: CASSQDRRAGTYEQYF; CDR3nt: TGTGCCAGCAGCCAAGACAGACGAGCGGGGACCTACGAGCAGTACTTC; v_gene: TRBV3-1; abundance: NA; j_gene: TRBJ2-7; d_gene: TRBD2
CDR3aa: CASSQLGPYGYTF; CDR3nt: TGTGCCAGCAGCCAACTGGGGCCCTATGGCTACACCTTC; v_gene: TRBV3-1; abundance: many; j_gene: TRBJ1-2; d_gene: NA
CDR3aa: CSARDPGDYGYTF; CDR3nt: TGCAGTGCTAGAGATCCAGGTGACTATGGCTACACCTTC; v_gene: TRBV20-1; abundance: NA; j_gene: TRBJ1-2; d_gene: NA
CDR3aa: CAWIGLVGGGEQFF; CDR3nt: TGTGCCTGGATAGGACTAGTGGGGGGGGGTGAGCAGTTCTTC; v_gene: TRBV30; abundance: NA; j_gene: TRBJ2-1; d_gene: TRBD2
CDR3aa: CASSFPGSAGGGGTQYF; CDR3nt: TGTGCCAGCAGCTTCCCTGGGTCCGCGGGAGGAGGAGGTACGCAGTATTTT; v_gene: TRBV5-4; abundance: NA; j_gene: TRBJ2-3; d_gene: TRBD2
CDR3aa: CASSPRTGGTTLAKNIQYF; CDR3nt: TGTGCCAGCAGTCCCCGGACAGGTGGAACTACTTTAGCCAAAAACATTCAGTACTTC; v_gene: TRBV6-2/TRBV6-3; abundance: NA; j_gene: TRBJ2-4; d_gene: TRBD1
CDR3aa: CASSLRVYTNKQFF; CDR3nt: TGTGCCAGCAGTTTAAGAGTTTATACCAATAAGCAGTTCTTC; v_gene: TRBV28; abundance: NA; j_gene: TRBJ2-1; d_gene: NA
CDR3aa: CATSGGIGGELFF; CDR3nt: TGCGCCACCTCAGGAGGGATCGGAGGGGAGCTGTTTTTT; v_gene: TRBV5-1; abundance: NA; j_gene: TRBJ2-2; d_gene: NA
CDR3aa: CASSLGATRSTKEYF; CDR3nt: TGTGCCAGCAGCTTAGGAGCAACAAGGTCGACGAAGGAGTACTTC; v_gene: TRBV7-9; abundance: NA; j_gene: TRBJ2-5; d_gene: NA
CDR3aa: CASSLGDADTEAFF; CDR3nt: TGCGCCAGCAGCTTGGGGGATGCGGACACTGAAGCTTTCTTT; v_gene: TRBV5-1; abundance: NA; j_gene: TRBJ1-1; d_gene: NA
CDR3aa: CASSQEWASGRAQSGELFF; CDR3nt: TGCGCCAGCAGCCAAGAATGGGCTAGCGGGAGGGCTCAATCCGGGGAGCTGTTTTTT; v_gene: TRBV4-1; abundance: NA; j_gene: TRBJ2-2; d_gene: TRBD2
CDR3aa: CSAGAGGLRDGYTF; CDR3nt: TGCAGTGCTGGCGCGGGAGGGCTCCGCGATGGCTACACCTTC; v_gene: TRBV20-1; abundance: NA; j_gene: TRBJ1-2; d_gene: NA
CDR3aa: CASSQDGARLLSGANVLTF; CDR3nt: TGTGCCAGCAGCCAAGATGGAGCTAGGCTTCTCTCTGGGGCCAACGTCCTGACTTTC; v_gene: TRBV3-1; abundance: NA; j_gene: TRBJ2-6; d_gene: NA
CDR3aa: CASSSKTRQGRETQYF; CDR3nt: TGTGCCAGCAGCTCCAAAACCAGACAGGGACGGGAGACCCAGTACTTC; v_gene: TRBV12-3/TRBV12-4; abundance: few; j_gene: TRBJ2-5; d_gene: TRBD1
CDR3aa: CASSEDPYNEQFF; CDR3nt: TGTGCCAGCAGTGAAGACCCCTACAATGAGCAGTTCTTC; v_gene: TRBV25-1; abundance: NA; j_gene: TRBJ2-1; d_gene: NA
CDR3aa: CASSGAGDSTDTQYF; CDR3nt: TGTGCCAGCAGTGGGGCAGGAGACTCAACAGATACGCAGTATTTT; v_gene: TRBV6-5; abundance: NA; j_gene: TRBJ2-3; d_gene: NA
CDR3aa: CASSDRDRVGVEGYTF; CDR3nt: TGTGCCAGCAGCGACCGGGACAGGGTTGGAGTCGAGGGCTACACCTTC; v_gene: TRBV9; abundance: few; j_gene: TRBJ1-2; d_gene: TRBD1
CDR3aa: CASSREGSGYTF; CDR3nt: TGTGCCAGCAGCCGGGAAGGGAGCGGCTACACCTTC; v_gene: TRBV4-2; abundance: few; j_gene: TRBJ1-2; d_gene: NA
CDR3aa: CSVESLVTYNEQYF; CDR3nt: TGCAGCGTTGAGAGCCTAGTAACCTACAATGAGCAGTACTTC; v_gene: TRBV29-1; abundance: few; j_gene: TRBJ2-5; d_gene: NA
CDR3aa: CSARLGGSNNSPLHF; CDR3nt: TGCAGTGCTAGGTTGGGGGGGTCAAATAATTCACCCCTCCACTTT; v_gene: TRBV20-1; abundance: NA; j_gene: TRBJ1-6; d_gene: NA
CDR3aa: CAISTGTGNGYTF; CDR3nt: TGTGCCATCAGTACCGGGACAGGTAATGGCTACACCTTC; v_gene: TRBV10-3; abundance: NA; j_gene: TRBJ1-2; d_gene: TRBD1
CDR3aa: CASSSYGLSSYEQYF; CDR3nt: TGTGCCAGCAGTTCTTACGGGCTGAGCTCCTACGAGCAGTACTTC; v_gene: TRBV5-4; abundance: NA; j_gene: TRBJ2-7; d_gene: NA
CDR3aa: CASSSRDGELFF; CDR3nt: TGTGCCAGCAGCTCCAGGGATGGAGAACTGTTTTTT; v_gene: TRBV7-9; abundance: many; j_gene: TRBJ1-4; d_gene: NA
CDR3aa: CAGSASGGGYTF; CDR3nt: TGCGCCGGCAGCGCGTCGGGCGGTGGCTACACCTTC; v_gene: TRBV5-1; abundance: NA; j_gene: TRBJ1-2; d_gene: NA
CDR3aa: CSARVRGPAYEQYF; CDR3nt: TGCAGTGCTAGAGTCCGGGGGCCAGCCTACGAGCAGTACTTC; v_gene: TRBV20-1; abundance: NA; j_gene: TRBJ2-7; d_gene: NA
CDR3aa: CAAWGEENTEAFF; CDR3nt: TGTGCCGCCTGGGGAGAAGAGAACACTGAAGCTTTCTTT; v_gene: TRBV10-3; abundance: few; j_gene: TRBJ1-1; d_gene: NA
CDR3aa: CASRGPGTSGGYQETQYF; CDR3nt: TGTGCCAGCAGGGGGCCCGGGACTAGCGGGGGGTACCAAGAGACCCAGTACTTC; v_gene: TRBV12-3/TRBV12-4; abundance: few; j_gene: TRBJ2-5; d_gene: TRBD2
CDR3aa: CTSSEAWQDPQHF; CDR3nt: TGTACCAGCAGTGAAGCCTGGCAGGATCCCCAGCATTTT; v_gene: TRBV6-1; abundance: NA; j_gene: TRBJ1-5; d_gene: NA
CDR3aa: CSALDEFGCEQYF; CDR3nt: TGCAGTGCTCTGGACGAGTTCGGGTGCGAGCAGTACTTC; v_gene: TRBV20-1; abundance: NA; j_gene: TRBJ2-7; d_gene: NA
CDR3aa: CATSDPSVPGVLTF; CDR3nt: TGTGCCACCAGTGATCCCTCCGTTCCAGGCGTCCTGACTTTC; v_gene: TRBV24-1; abundance: many; j_gene: TRBJ2-6; d_gene: NA